One sample yielded the 5 T cell receptor beta chains listed below, sequenced in a study of blood T cell repertoires in COVID-19. TCRdb's table, derived via immunoSEQ multiplex PCR, lists solely in-frame clones and lacks some. The data contain about 310,000 clones, around nine tenths of them singletons. The specimen was PBMCs or T cells enriched from blood (not recorded which). The receptors here all came from a woman aged 25 to 39 who had recovered from COVID-19.

This clone is a singleton in its sample. The gene calls are TRBV28 and TRBJ2-1, with TRBD2 as a possible D gene (6 bases). There are 14 residues in the CDR3. Germline V gene data show CDR1 as MDHEN and CDR2 as SYDVKM. V was pared by 3 bases and J by 9 bases, with 15 bases between. CDR3 DNA: TGTGCCAGCAGTTTTATGGGAAAGGAGGGTGAGCAGTTCTTC. This sequence encodes CASSFMGKEGEQFF.

Comment on this clone: This sample also contains other DNA sequences that code for the same CDR3. The rearrangement joins TRBV29-1 to TRBJ1-5; D is ambiguous. V shed 6 bases and J shed 4 bases, with 10 bases lying between them. CDR1 is SQVTM and CDR2 is ANQGSEA in the germline V gene. The CDR3 runs 12 residues. This chain's CDR3 is CSVRSGNQPQHF. As DNA, the CDR3 is TGCAGCGTACGATCGGGAAATCAGCCCCAGCATTTT.

This clone was observed a single time. The chain links TRBV30 to TRBJ1-3; D is uncertain. Trimming stripped 6 bases from V and 2 bases from J, with 8 bases between. Germline V gives CDR1 GTSNPN, CDR2 SVGIG (reference sequence). The CDR3 totals 12 residues. CDR3 sequence (DNA): TGTGCCTGTTCTGTTGCTGGAAACACCATATATTTT. It encodes CACSVAGNTIYF.

The chain couples TRBV7-9 to TRBJ1-4; 9 bases match TRBD1. V trimming: 4 bases; J trimming: 8 bases; junction bases outside the gene matches: 5. This CDR3 has 14 residues. Per the germline V gene, CDR1 is SEHNR and CDR2 is FQNEAQ (reference sequence). The CDR3 is CASSSRQGGEKLFF. CDR3 coding DNA: TGTGCCAGCAGCTCTCGACAGGGGGGCGAAAAACTGTTTTTT.

There are a few counts of this clone. The chain carries TRBV6-2 or TRBV6-3 and TRBJ2-7; TRBD2 matches at 12 bases. Germline-derived CDR1 and CDR2 are MNHEY and SVGEGT. This CDR3 region has 19 residues. The ends lost 2 bases at V and 3 bases at J; junction bases unmatched: 14. CDR3 nucleotides: TGTGCCAGCAGTTACGATGCTAGCGGGAGGGCCTCGTTCGGCTACGAGCAGTACTTC. Amino acids: CASSYDASGRASFGYEQYF.